The entry that follows covers one T cell receptor beta chain sequence. The antigen remains undetermined. Trimming stripped 5 bases from V and 6 bases from J, with 17 bases between. Germline lookup yields CDR1 MNHEY and CDR2 SMNVEV (reference sequence). The length of the CDR3 is 15 residues. A second 7 to 11 cycle PCR used barcoded and J-beta primers. TCRdb re-called the 5' RACE reads with MiXCR, one entry per CDR3 protein. The sample comprises about 730,000 distinct CDR3 sequences, approximately 39% of which are singletons, and 20% to 25% rests with the top ten. Russia was home to the donors, healthy Caucasian individuals aged about 6 to 90. This sample was included in a study of blood T cells in healthy people across ages. Study results and limitations: Higher diversity, along with more naive CD4+ cells, distinguished long-lived donors from aged donors. Roughly linear age-related decline in beta diversity appeared, significant by age roughly 40.

What was sequenced was blood. This sequence originates from a woman aged 55-70 years in good health. The V call is TRBV27, the J call TRBJ1-5; D is unclear. CDR3 region: CASSPLGRSGQPQHF. The CDR3 DNA reads as TGTGCCAGCAGTCCCTTGGGCAGAAGCGGTCAGCCCCAGCATTTT.